This TCR beta chain comes out of a study of control samples from healthy donors and cancer patients. TCRdb's copy holds only in-frame clones and misses some; the assay was immunoSEQ multiplex PCR. The sample carries some 120,000 clones, roughly 90% recorded once. Trimming took off 5 bases at V and 5 bases at J, with 18 bases between the two ends. CDR1 SQVTM and CDR2 ANQGSEA come from the germline V gene. The CDR3 is 14 residues long. Material: blood. The receptor comes from a man aged 50 or older in good health. The chain recombines TRBV29-1 with TRBJ1-1; D is perhaps TRBD1 (5 bases). The CDR3 is CSVSRPGGGTEAFF. For the CDR3, the DNA is TGCAGCGTTTCTCGACCCGGGGGAGGGACTGAAGCTTTCTTT.